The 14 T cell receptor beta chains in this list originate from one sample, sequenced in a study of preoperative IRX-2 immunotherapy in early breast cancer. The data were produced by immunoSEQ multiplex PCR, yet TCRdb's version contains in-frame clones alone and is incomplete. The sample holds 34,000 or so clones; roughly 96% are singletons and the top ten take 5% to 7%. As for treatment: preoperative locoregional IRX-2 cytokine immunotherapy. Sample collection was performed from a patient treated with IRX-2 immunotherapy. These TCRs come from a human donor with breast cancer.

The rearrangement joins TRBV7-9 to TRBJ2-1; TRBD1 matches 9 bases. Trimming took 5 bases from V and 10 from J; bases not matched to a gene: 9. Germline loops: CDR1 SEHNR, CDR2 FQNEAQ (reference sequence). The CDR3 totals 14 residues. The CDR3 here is CASSLTGTGNEQFF. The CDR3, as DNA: TGTGCCAGCAGCCTCACCGGGACAGGGAACGAGCAGTTCTTC.

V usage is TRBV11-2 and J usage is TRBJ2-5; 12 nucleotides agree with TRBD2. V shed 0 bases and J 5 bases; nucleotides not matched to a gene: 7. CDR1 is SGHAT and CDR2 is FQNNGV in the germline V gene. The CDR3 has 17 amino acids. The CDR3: CASSLDSTSGGRETQYF. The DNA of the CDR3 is TGTGCCAGCAGCTTAGATAGTACTAGCGGGGGGAGGGAGACCCAGTACTTC.

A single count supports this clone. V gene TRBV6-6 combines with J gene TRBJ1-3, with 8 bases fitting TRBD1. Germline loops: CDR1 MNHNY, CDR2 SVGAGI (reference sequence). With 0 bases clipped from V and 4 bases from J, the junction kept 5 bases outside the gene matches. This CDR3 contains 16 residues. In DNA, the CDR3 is TGTGCCAGCAGTTACTCCAGGGGGCGCGAGGGAAACACCATATATTTT. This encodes CASSYSRGREGNTIYF.

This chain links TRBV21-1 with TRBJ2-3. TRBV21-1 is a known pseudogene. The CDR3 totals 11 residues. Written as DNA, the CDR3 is TGTGCCAGCAGCCTTCAAGATACGCAGTATTTT. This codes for CASSLQDTQYF.

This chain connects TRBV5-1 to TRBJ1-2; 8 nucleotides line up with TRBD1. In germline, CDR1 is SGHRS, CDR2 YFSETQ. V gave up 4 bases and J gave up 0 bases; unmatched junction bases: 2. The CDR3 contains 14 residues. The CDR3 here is CASSPGQANYGYTF. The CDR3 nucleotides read TGCGCCAGCAGCCCGGGACAGGCTAACTATGGCTACACCTTC. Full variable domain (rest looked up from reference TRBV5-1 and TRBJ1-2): KAGVTQTPRYLIKTRGQQVTLSCSPISGHRSVSWYQQTPGQGLQFLFEYFSETQRNKGNFPGRFSGRQFSNSRSEMNVSTLELGDSALYLCASSPGQANYGYTFGSGTRLTVV.

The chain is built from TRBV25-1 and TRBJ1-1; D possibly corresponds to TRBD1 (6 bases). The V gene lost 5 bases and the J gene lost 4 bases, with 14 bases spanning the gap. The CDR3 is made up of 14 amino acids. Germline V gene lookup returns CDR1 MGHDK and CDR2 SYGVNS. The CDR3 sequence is CASSRGAGVTEAFF. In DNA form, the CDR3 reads TGTGCCAGCAGTCGGGGGGCGGGGGTCACTGAAGCTTTCTTT.

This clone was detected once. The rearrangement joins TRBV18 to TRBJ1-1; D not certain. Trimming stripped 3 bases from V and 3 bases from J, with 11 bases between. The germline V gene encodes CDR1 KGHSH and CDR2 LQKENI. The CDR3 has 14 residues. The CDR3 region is CASSPSRRDTEAFF. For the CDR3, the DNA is TGTGCCAGCTCACCCTCCCGGCGGGACACTGAAGCTTTCTTT.

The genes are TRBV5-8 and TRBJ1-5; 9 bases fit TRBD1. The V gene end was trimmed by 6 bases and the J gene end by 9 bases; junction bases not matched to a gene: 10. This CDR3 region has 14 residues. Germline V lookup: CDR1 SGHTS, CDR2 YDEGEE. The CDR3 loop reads CASNGQGTTWPQHF. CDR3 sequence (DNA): TGTGCCAGCAACGGACAGGGGACGACCTGGCCCCAGCATTTT.

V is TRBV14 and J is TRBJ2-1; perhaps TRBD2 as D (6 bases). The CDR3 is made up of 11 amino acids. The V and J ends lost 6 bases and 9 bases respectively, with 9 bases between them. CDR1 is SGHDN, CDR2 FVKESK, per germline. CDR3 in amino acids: CASRGEVEQFF. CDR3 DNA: TGTGCCAGCAGAGGGGAGGTTGAGCAGTTCTTC. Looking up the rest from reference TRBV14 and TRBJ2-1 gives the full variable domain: EAGVTQFPSHSVIEKGQTVTLRCDPISGHDNLYWYRRVMGKEIKFLLHFVKESKQDESGMPNNRFLAERTGGTYSTLKVQPAELEDSGVYFCASRGEVEQFFGPGTRLTVL.

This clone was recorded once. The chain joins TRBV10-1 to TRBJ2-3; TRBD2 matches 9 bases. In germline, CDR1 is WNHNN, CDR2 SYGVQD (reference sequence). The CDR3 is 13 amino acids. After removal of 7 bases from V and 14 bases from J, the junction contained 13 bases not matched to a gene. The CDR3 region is CASIGPAGGKPYF. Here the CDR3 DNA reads TGCGCCAGCATCGGCCCAGCGGGGGGTAAGCCGTATTTT.

The CDR3 nucleotides read TGTGCCAGCAGCGAGGAACAAATTAACACCGGGGAGCTGTTTTTT. Protein product: CASSEEQINTGELFF. The chain carries TRBV9 and TRBJ2-2; D call uncertain. Per the germline V gene, CDR1 is SGDLS and CDR2 is YYNGEE. The CDR3 spans 15 residues. Trimming cost V 3 bases and J 2 bases, with 11 bases left between them.

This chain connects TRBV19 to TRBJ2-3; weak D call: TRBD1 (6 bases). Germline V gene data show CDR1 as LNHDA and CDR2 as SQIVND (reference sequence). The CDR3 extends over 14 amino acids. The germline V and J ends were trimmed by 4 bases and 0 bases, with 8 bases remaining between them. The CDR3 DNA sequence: TGTGCCAGTAGTAGGGACATTAGCACAGATACGCAGTATTTT. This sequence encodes CASSRDISTDTQYF.

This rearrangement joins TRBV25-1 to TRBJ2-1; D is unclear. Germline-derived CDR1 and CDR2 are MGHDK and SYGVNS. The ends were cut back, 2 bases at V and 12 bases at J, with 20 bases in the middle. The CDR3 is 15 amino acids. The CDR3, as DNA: TGTGCCAGCAGTGAACTGGCGGCGTATCCAACGCCGCAGTTCTTC. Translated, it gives CASSELAAYPTPQFF.

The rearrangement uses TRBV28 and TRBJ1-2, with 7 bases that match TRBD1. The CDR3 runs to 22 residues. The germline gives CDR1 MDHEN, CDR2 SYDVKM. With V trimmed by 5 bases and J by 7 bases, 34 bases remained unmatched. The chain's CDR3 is CASSPPRQGWDFRYTSTIGYTF. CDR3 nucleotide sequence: TGTGCCAGCAGTCCGCCTCGACAGGGTTGGGACTTCAGATACACATCAACTATTGGCTACACCTTC.